One sample yielded the 9 T cell receptor beta chains listed below, sequenced in a study of Graves' ophthalmopathy and Graves' hyperthyroidism. RNA transcripts provided the template for amplifying TCR beta CDR3 regions. First-round RT-PCR employed HTBI primers, with a second-round multiplex PCR after it. MiXCR was run by TCRdb on the multiplex PCR reads, yielding one entry per CDR3 protein. Altogether over 650,000 distinct CDR3 sequences are present, under 50% being singletons, with the ten largest covering 3.3%. Sequenced material: peripheral blood. The receptors were sampled from an adult man with Graves' ophthalmopathy.

As to this clonotype: The CDR3 ends on some other residue instead of the conserved phenylalanine or tryptophan, so this is likely a read error. V and J are TRBV11-1 and TRBJ1-5; no clear D gene. Per the germline V gene, CDR1 is SGHAT and CDR2 is FQDESV (reference sequence). This CDR3 spans 13 amino acids. CDR3 sequence (DNA): TGCGCCAGCAGCTTAGACGGCAATCAGCCCCAGCATTTG. This encodes CASSLDGNQPQHL.

The CDR3 DNA follows: TGTGCCACCAGCAGTGACCGGGAGGGCCTGGAGACCCAGTACTTC. Its protein product is CATSSDREGLETQYF. The V gene is TRBV15, the J gene TRBJ2-5, with 8 bases aligning to TRBD2. Germline CDR1 is LNHNV and CDR2 is YYDKDF (reference sequence). This CDR3 region has 15 residues. After removal of 3 bases from V and 5 bases from J, the junction contained 8 bases not matched to a gene.

The chain links TRBV5-6 to TRBJ1-2; 11 bases align to TRBD1. The V gene's germline CDR1 is SGHDT and CDR2 YYEEEE. The J segment lost 7 bases and the V segment lost 4 bases, leaving 12 bases of the junction unmatched. This CDR3 spans 16 amino acids. The CDR3 DNA follows: TGTGCCAGCAGCCAGATAGGAGGACAGGGGGCCTTTGGCTACACCTTC. Protein sequence: CASSQIGGQGAFGYTF. Based on the CDR3 plus reference TRBV5-6 and TRBJ1-2, the full variable domain is DAGVTQSPTHLIKTRGQQVTLRCSPKSGHDTVSWYQQALGQGPQFIFQYYEEEERQRGNFPDRFSGHQFPNYSSELNVNALLLGDSALYLCASSQIGGQGAFGYTFGSGTRLTVV.

The chain employs TRBV7-2 and TRBJ2-5; 9 bases fit TRBD2. Germline V CDR1 and CDR2: SGHTA, FQGNSA. The CDR3 spans 15 residues. Trimming cost V 4 bases and J 5 bases; bases outside gene matches: 8. The CDR3 DNA reads as TGTGCCAGCAGCTCGGGGACGGCGGGAGGGGAGACCCAGTACTTC. Translated: CASSSGTAGGETQYF.

This clonotype was counted only a few times. The rearrangement links TRBV12-5 to TRBJ1-1; D gene uncertain. V shed 1 base and J shed 11 bases, with 17 bases lying between them. The CDR3 runs to 14 residues. In germline, CDR1 is LGHNT, CDR2 FRNRAP. The CDR3 spells CASGLAPPLTRAFF. DNA of the CDR3: TGTGCTAGTGGTTTGGCACCCCCCCTTACCCGGGCTTTCTTT.

The V call is TRBV19, the J call TRBJ2-2; D is unresolved. The germline V and J ends were trimmed by 9 bases and 7 bases, with 18 bases remaining between them. This CDR3 has 14 residues. Germline lookup yields CDR1 LNHDA and CDR2 SQIVND (reference sequence). CDR3 in DNA: TGTGCCAGCAGCCGAGTTGGGTTTCTCGGGGAGCTGTTTTTT. This sequence encodes CASSRVGFLGELFF.

In this sample, this clonotype turned up many times. The chain employs TRBV7-2 and TRBJ1-3, with D uncertain. V lost 7 bases and J lost 0, with 13 bases in between. The CDR3 loop spans 15 amino acids. Germline V lookup: CDR1 SGHTA, CDR2 FQGNSA. The CDR3 region is CASKVDSSSGNTIYF. CDR3 DNA: TGTGCCAGCAAGGTGGATTCCAGCTCTGGAAACACCATATATTTT.

This clonotype was seen many times. This chain uses TRBV29-1 with TRBJ1-3, with 10 bases lining up with TRBD1. CDR1 and CDR2 from the germline V gene are SQVTM and ANQGSEA. V trimming: 4 bases; J trimming: 4 bases; junction bases outside the gene matches: 13. The CDR3 spans 17 residues. CDR3 DNA sequence: TGCAGCGTTGTGGGGAAACCGGGACAGGGGAGGGGAAACACCATATATTTT. Amino acids: CSVVGKPGQGRGNTIYF.

The chain combines TRBV29-1 with TRBJ2-1; TRBD2 agrees at 8 bases. The CDR3 contains 13 residues. Germline V gene data show CDR1 as SQVTM and CDR2 as ANQGSEA. The CDR3 reads CIGTSGQYNEQFF. In nucleotides, the CDR3 is TGCATCGGAACTAGCGGACAATACAATGAGCAGTTCTTC.